This T cell receptor beta chain originates from a study of cytomegalovirus exposure and HLA in healthy donors. Separate from the 666-subject first cohort, the roughly 120-subject validation cohort was the one that the donors belonged to. Only in-frame clones appear in the TCRdb table, and some are missing; sequencing was by immunoSEQ multiplex PCR. The sample has 40,000 to 60,000 clones; approximately 93% are singletons. The TCR sequence derives from a woman aged 18-35 years in good health and CMV-seropositive. The sequenced sample consisted of PBMCs.

The CDR3 DNA is TGTGCCAGCTCACCAAACCGACAGGGATATAATGAAAAACTGTTTTTT. It translates to CASSPNRQGYNEKLFF. The V call is TRBV18, the J call TRBJ1-4; 7 bases fit TRBD1. V shed 2 bases, J shed 4 bases, and the junction held 7 bases outside the gene matches. This CDR3 spans 16 amino acids. Germline V lookup: CDR1 KGHSH, CDR2 LQKENI.